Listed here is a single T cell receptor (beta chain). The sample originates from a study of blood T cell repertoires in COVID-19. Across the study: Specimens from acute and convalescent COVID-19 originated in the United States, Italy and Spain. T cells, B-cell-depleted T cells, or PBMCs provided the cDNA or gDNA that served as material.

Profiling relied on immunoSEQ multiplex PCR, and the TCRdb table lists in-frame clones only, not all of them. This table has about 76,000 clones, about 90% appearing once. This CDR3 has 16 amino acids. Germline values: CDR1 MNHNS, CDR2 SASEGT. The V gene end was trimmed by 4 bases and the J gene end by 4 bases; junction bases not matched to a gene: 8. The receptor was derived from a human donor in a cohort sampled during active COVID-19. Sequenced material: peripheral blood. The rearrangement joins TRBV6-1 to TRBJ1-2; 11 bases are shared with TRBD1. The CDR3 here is CASSVGTGGGIYGYTF. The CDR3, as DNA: TGTGCCAGCAGTGTCGGGACAGGGGGAGGGATCTATGGCTACACCTTC.